This entry lists 18 T cell receptor beta chains sequenced from one sample in a study of blood T cell repertoires in COVID-19. Sequencing used immunoSEQ multiplex PCR; TCRdb keeps in-frame clones, though not all of them. In the table there are around 120,000 clones, nearly 90% of which are singletons. Material for sequencing was peripheral blood. The receptors were sampled from a woman aged 55-75 years with COVID-19, enrolled during active disease.

The chain combines TRBV6-5 with TRBJ1-2; D gene ambiguous. V was shortened by 0 bases and J by 8 bases, with 10 bases between the two germline ends. Germline values: CDR1 MNHEY, CDR2 SVGAGI. This CDR3 comprises 13 residues. CDR3 region: CASSYSRVFGYTF. The CDR3 DNA sequence: TGTGCCAGCAGTTACTCGAGGGTTTTCGGCTACACCTTC.

The chain employs TRBV25-1 and TRBJ1-1; 7 bases map to TRBD1. The CDR3 consists of 13 residues. The V gene end was trimmed by 5 bases and the J gene end by 11 bases; junction bases not matched to a gene: 11. Germline loops: CDR1 MGHDK, CDR2 SYGVNS. The CDR3, as DNA: TGTGCCAGCAGTTGGACAGGAAATAAGGGGGCTTTCTTT. Its protein product is CASSWTGNKGAFF.

The CDR3: CASSQVTGYGYTF. The CDR3 nucleotides read TGTGCCAGCAGCCAAGTAACAGGCTATGGCTACACCTTC. The rearrangement joins TRBV14 to TRBJ1-2, with a possible D match to TRBD1 (5 bases). This CDR3 is 13 amino acids long. Germline values: CDR1 SGHDN, CDR2 FVKESK. The V gene lost 1 base and the J gene lost 4 bases, with 7 bases spanning the gap.

This chain links TRBV9 with TRBJ1-1, with 7 nucleotides matching TRBD1. Trimming cost V 4 bases and J 7 bases; bases outside gene matches: 4. This CDR3 spans 12 amino acids. Germline V gives CDR1 SGDLS, CDR2 YYNGEE. The CDR3 DNA reads TGTGCCAGCAGCCTACAGGGGAGTGAAGCTTTCTTT. This sequence encodes CASSLQGSEAFF. Drawing the rest from reference TRBV9 and TRBJ1-1, the complete variable domain is DSGVTQTPKHLITATGQRVTLRCSPRSGDLSVYWYQQSLDQGLQFLIQYYNGEERAKGNILERFSAQQFPDLHSELNLSSLELGDSALYFCASSLQGSEAFFGQGTRLTVV.

The gene calls are TRBV9 and TRBJ1-1, with D possibly TRBD1 on 6 matching bases. The CDR3 has 15 amino acids. Germline V gene data show CDR1 as SGDLS and CDR2 as YYNGEE. The V and J ends lost 4 bases and 0 bases respectively, with 13 bases between them. CDR3 sequence reads: CASSPGTPLNTEAFF. In nucleotides, the CDR3 is TGTGCCAGCAGCCCGGGGACACCTCTGAACACTGAAGCTTTCTTT. The full variable domain, completed using reference TRBV9 and TRBJ1-1, is DSGVTQTPKHLITATGQRVTLRCSPRSGDLSVYWYQQSLDQGLQFLIQYYNGEERAKGNILERFSAQQFPDLHSELNLSSLELGDSALYFCASSPGTPLNTEAFFGQGTRLTVV.

This clone has just one count. The chain joins TRBV19 to TRBJ2-2, with a possible D match to TRBD1 (6 bases). V lost 6 bases, J lost 6 bases, and 14 bases lay in between. Germline CDR1 LNHDA, CDR2 SQIVND (reference sequence). The CDR3 is 14 residues long. CDR3: CASRWEGTSGELFF. DNA of the CDR3: TGTGCCAGTAGGTGGGAAGGGACATCCGGGGAGCTGTTTTTT.

This clone was seen a few times. The rearrangement joins TRBV19 to TRBJ1-2; TRBD1 aligns across 9 bases. V lost 6 bases and J lost 2; bases outside the gene matches: 4. The CDR3 sequence is 14 residues long. CDR1 and CDR2 (germline): LNHDA, SQIVND (reference sequence). Here the CDR3 DNA reads TGTGCCAGTAGCCGGGACAGGGCCAACTATGGCTACACCTTC. It translates to CASSRDRANYGYTF.

The V and J genes are TRBV7-2 and TRBJ2-1; TRBD1 matches at 11 bases. The junction had 7 bases not matched to a gene; V was cut back by 5 bases and J by 7 bases. The CDR3 runs to 15 residues. CDR1 is SGHTA, CDR2 FQGNSA, per germline. The CDR3 region has the DNA TGTGCCAGCAGCACCGGGACAGGGGGAAATAATGAGCAGTTCTTC. This gives the protein CASSTGTGGNNEQFF.

This clone was observed once. The chain combines TRBV7-7 with TRBJ2-2; 10 positions agree with TRBD1. The junction had 4 bases not matched to a gene; V was cut back by 5 bases and J by 4 bases. The CDR3 extends over 15 amino acids. Germline V lookup: CDR1 SSHAT, CDR2 FNYEAQ (reference sequence). The CDR3 nucleotides read TGTGCCAGCAGCCTGAGGGACAGGGGCACCGGGGAGCTGTTTTTT. Translation gives CASSLRDRGTGELFF.

The V and J genes are TRBV5-4 and TRBJ2-7, with 8 bases aligning to TRBD2. Trimming cost V 4 bases and J 2 bases; bases outside gene matches: 8. CDR1 and CDR2 from the germline V gene are SGHNT and YYREEE (reference sequence). The length of the CDR3 is 15 residues. The CDR3 here is CASSAGAGGAYEQYF. In nucleotides, the CDR3 is TGTGCCAGCAGCGCCGGCGCCGGGGGGGCCTACGAGCAGTACTTC.

In this sample, this clone turned up a few times. The chain recombines TRBV3-1 (or the pseudogene TRBV3-2) with TRBJ2-5; D may be TRBD2 (6 bases). Trimming left V 1 base short and J 5 bases short, with 17 bases between. The CDR3 contains 16 residues. Germline lookup yields CDR1 LGHDT and CDR2 YNNKEL (reference sequence). The CDR3 DNA reads TGTGCCAGCAGCCAAGGAAGTAGCGGAGGGCAGGAGACCCAGTACTTC. Its translation is CASSQGSSGGQETQYF.

This clone was seen just once. Here the CDR3 reads CASSYRGPNTGELFF. CDR3 DNA sequence: TGTGCCAGTAGCTACAGGGGGCCGAACACCGGGGAGCTGTTTTTT. The gene calls are TRBV19 and TRBJ2-2; 9 nucleotides align to TRBD1. The ends lost 6 bases at V and 0 bases at J; junction bases unmatched: 2. Per germline, CDR1 LNHDA and CDR2 SQIVND (reference sequence). The CDR3 has 15 residues.

V usage is TRBV5-1 and J usage is TRBJ2-5, with a weak D call TRBD2 (6 bases). The V gene's germline CDR1 is SGHRS and CDR2 YFSETQ. The CDR3 loop spans 12 amino acids. Trimming stripped 10 bases from V and 5 bases from J, with 15 bases between. The CDR3, as DNA: TGCGCCGTCGGGACTCTCGGGGAGACCCAGTACTTC. Its protein product is CAVGTLGETQYF.

The rearrangement uses TRBV4-3 and TRBJ1-2, with 9 positions matching TRBD1. Germline V gene data show CDR1 as LGHNA and CDR2 as YSLEER. The CDR3 extends over 16 amino acids. J lost 4 bases, V lost 3 bases, and 9 bases had no gene match. CDR3 nucleotides: TGCGCCAGCAGCCACGACAGGGGGATCTTCGGCTATGGCTACACCTTC. Translating it yields CASSHDRGIFGYGYTF.

The chain has TRBV18 and TRBJ1-2; 9 bases map to TRBD1. Losses at the gene ends were 2 bases for V and 4 bases for J; bases not matched to a gene: 11. Germline CDR1 KGHSH, CDR2 LQKENI. There are 17 residues in the CDR3. DNA for the CDR3: TGTGCCAGCTCACCAGGGACAGGGCACACTCGTACCTATGGCTACACCTTC. This gives the protein CASSPGTGHTRTYGYTF.

V and J are TRBV30 and TRBJ1-5, with TRBD1 matching 7 bases. This CDR3 has 14 amino acids. The junction had 5 bases not matched to a gene; V was cut back by 1 base and J by 5 bases. CDR1 is GTSNPN, CDR2 SVGIG, per germline (reference sequence). Written as DNA, the CDR3 is TGTGCCTGGAGTGGAGTGACAGGGCATCAGCCCCAGCATTTT. This codes for CAWSGVTGHQPQHF.

Here the CDR3 DNA reads TGTGCCAGCAGTGAAGCTAACAGGGCCCTCATGAACACTGAAGCTTTCTTT. As protein: CASSEANRALMNTEAFF. J is TRBJ1-1 and V is TRBV2; perhaps TRBD1 as D (6 bases). The germline V gene encodes CDR1 SNHLY and CDR2 FYNNEI. CDR3 length equals 17 residues. V was pared by 0 bases and J by 0 bases, with 14 bases between. Variable domain in full (rest from reference TRBV2 and TRBJ1-1): EPEVTQTPSHQVTQMGQEVILRCVPISNHLYFYWYRQILGQKVEFLVSFYNNEISEKSEIFDDQFSVERPDGSNFTLKIRSTKLEDSAMYFCASSEANRALMNTEAFFGQGTRLTVV.

This clone was detected only once. V usage is TRBV10-3 and J usage is TRBJ2-7; the match to TRBD1 covers 9 bases. The length of the CDR3 is 13 residues. With V trimmed by 4 bases and J by 7 bases, 5 bases remained unmatched. Germline V gene data show CDR1 as ENHRY and CDR2 as SYGVKD. Here the CDR3 DNA reads TGTGCCATCAGTGTGGGACAGGGAGAGGAGCAGTACTTC. As protein: CAISVGQGEEQYF.